This T cell receptor (beta chain) comes out of a study of blood T cell repertoires in COVID-19. Sequenced by immunoSEQ multiplex PCR; TCRdb stores in-frame clones only, minus some. Seen here are about 190,000 clones, 76% observed once, and the top ten hold around 17%. This clone counts as medium-sized (0.01 to 0.1%). CDR3 length equals 15 residues. Trimming took off 0 bases at V and 4 bases at J, with 12 bases between the two ends. Germline lookup yields CDR1 LGHNT and CDR2 FRNRAP. This receptor was identified in a woman aged 45-59 years with acute COVID-19. Material: PBMCs or T cells enriched from blood (not recorded which). The V call is TRBV12-5, the J call TRBJ1-1; possible D gene TRBD1, 6 bases. This chain's CDR3 is CASGLVTTGTTEAFF. In DNA, the CDR3 is TGTGCTAGTGGTTTGGTAACAACAGGGACCACTGAAGCTTTCTTT.